Given below is one T cell receptor beta chain in context. Its antigen is unknown. The sample is drawn from a study of a mutant IDH1 vaccine in newly diagnosed glioma. For the study at large: V12 occurred at week 35 and V13 at week 47.

The germline V and J ends were trimmed by 0 bases and 5 bases, with 8 bases remaining between them. Per germline, CDR1 SGHDT and CDR2 YYEEEE. This CDR3 region has 14 residues. As for time point: week 47, end of study. Every single dose of the vaccine, 300 ug of mutant IDH1 20-mer peptide, came with topical imiquimod. Scheduled for weeks 1, 3, 5, 7, 11, 15, 19 and 23, eight vaccinations were given to patients. Study conclusions and caveats: It seemed that pseudoprogression was not linked to changes in the top peripheral T cell clonotypes.

Clones were read by immunoSEQ multiplex PCR, and TCRdb kept only the in-frame ones, dropping some. The table has fewer than 55,000 clones, about two thirds seen once; the top ten hold 4% to 5.5%. This clonotype was sampled from a man aged 40-55 years with glioma. Some clones in this sample may be carry-over from other donors' samples. This chain connects TRBV5-6 to TRBJ2-2, with D uncertain. Sequenced here: peripheral blood mononuclear cells (PBMCs), sampled from a glioma patient whose treatment included an IDH1 peptide vaccine. In DNA, the CDR3 is TGTGCCAGCAGCTTGGGCCCGGGTACCGGGGAGCTGTTTTTT. This sequence encodes CASSLGPGTGELFF.